The rows below give T cell receptor beta chains drawn from one sample of a study of blood T cell repertoires in COVID-19. Produced via immunoSEQ multiplex PCR; TCRdb's table is partial and in-frame only. Found here are approximately 43,000 clones, 81% of them singletons; the top ten hold 30% to 45%. What was sequenced was peripheral blood. The receptors derive from a man between 35 and 55 years old with active or convalescent COVID-19. CDR3s include the opening cysteine and the closing phenylalanine or tryptophan. The D gene is left open where the match is weak. Only part of the rows carry a size: once, few, many, or a class if the clone is expanded.

j_call: TRBJ2-2
d_call: NA
clone_size: NA
v_call: TRBV5-5
cdr3_aa: CASSSGYTGELFF
cdr3_nt: TGTGCCAGCAGCTCAGGATACACCGGGGAGCTGTTTTTT

j_call: TRBJ2-1
d_call: TRBD1
clone_size: NA
v_call: TRBV10-1
cdr3_aa: CASSEGTGYNEQFF
cdr3_nt: TGCGCCAGCAGTGAAGGGACAGGGTACAATGAGCAGTTCTTC

j_call: TRBJ2-5
d_call: NA
clone_size: NA
v_call: TRBV30
cdr3_aa: CAWRLAGGMPQYF
cdr3_nt: TGTGCCTGGAGATTGGCTGGCGGAATGCCCCAGTACTTC

j_call: TRBJ2-3
d_call: TRBD2
clone_size: NA
v_call: TRBV28
cdr3_aa: CASSLGPSGNTDTQYF
cdr3_nt: TGTGCCAGCAGTTTAGGTCCTAGCGGAAACACAGATACGCAGTATTTT

j_call: TRBJ2-3
d_call: TRBD1
clone_size: NA
v_call: TRBV28
cdr3_aa: CASSFPLLDRGDKDTQYF
cdr3_nt: TGTGCCAGCAGTTTCCCACTGCTGGACAGGGGCGATAAAGATACGCAGTATTTT

j_call: TRBJ1-1
d_call: NA
clone_size: NA
v_call: TRBV6-1
cdr3_aa: CASSERAGRAMNTEAFF
cdr3_nt: TGTGCCAGCAGTGAACGAGCGGGCAGGGCTATGAACACTGAAGCTTTCTTT

j_call: TRBJ2-3
d_call: TRBD2
clone_size: NA
v_call: TRBV19
cdr3_aa: CASSVGLGVQYF
cdr3_nt: TGTGCCAGTAGTGTTGGACTAGGGGTGCAGTATTTT

j_call: TRBJ2-4
d_call: TRBD1
clone_size: NA
v_call: TRBV4-3
cdr3_aa: CASSQEPQTGFAKNIQYF
cdr3_nt: TGCGCCAGCAGCCAAGAACCCCAGACAGGGTTCGCCAAAAACATTCAGTACTTC

j_call: TRBJ2-7
d_call: TRBD2
clone_size: once
v_call: TRBV4-1
cdr3_aa: CASSQDAQGGLARRYEQYF
cdr3_nt: TGCGCCAGCAGCCAAGACGCACAGGGGGGACTAGCGCGCCGCTACGAGCAGTACTTC

j_call: TRBJ2-3
d_call: NA
clone_size: NA
v_call: TRBV12-1
cdr3_aa: CASSPPSGVTDTQYF
cdr3_nt: TGTGCCAGCAGCCCCCCCAGCGGGGTCACAGATACGCAGTATTTT

j_call: TRBJ2-5
d_call: NA
clone_size: NA
v_call: TRBV3-1/TRBV3-2
cdr3_aa: CASSQASRPTETQYF
cdr3_nt: TGTGCCAGCAGCCAAGCTTCGAGGCCGACGGAGACCCAGTACTTC

j_call: TRBJ1-6
d_call: NA
clone_size: NA
v_call: TRBV5-4
cdr3_aa: CASSLAGVDNSPLHF
cdr3_nt: TGTGCCAGCAGCTTGGCGGGGGTAGATAATTCACCCCTCCACTTT

j_call: TRBJ1-5
d_call: NA
clone_size: NA
v_call: TRBV5-1
cdr3_aa: CASSLEAGSQPQHF
cdr3_nt: TGCGCCAGCAGCTTGGAAGCAGGGTCACAGCCCCAGCATTTT

j_call: TRBJ1-5
d_call: NA
clone_size: NA
v_call: TRBV19
cdr3_aa: CASSTTTGLYNQPQHF
cdr3_nt: TGTGCCAGTAGTACCACGACAGGTCTCTACAATCAGCCCCAGCATTTT

j_call: TRBJ1-1
d_call: NA
clone_size: NA
v_call: TRBV2
cdr3_aa: CASSEALRQAFF
cdr3_nt: TGTGCCAGCAGTGAAGCGCTGAGGCAAGCTTTCTTT

j_call: TRBJ1-3
d_call: NA
clone_size: NA
v_call: TRBV28
cdr3_aa: CASRFEGNTIYF
cdr3_nt: TGTGCCAGCAGGTTCGAGGGAAACACCATATATTTT

j_call: TRBJ2-3
d_call: TRBD2
clone_size: NA
v_call: TRBV24-1
cdr3_aa: CATSDFRLAGSTDTQYF
cdr3_nt: TGTGCCACCAGTGATTTTCGACTAGCGGGTAGCACAGATACGCAGTATTTT

j_call: TRBJ2-7
d_call: NA
clone_size: NA
v_call: TRBV28
cdr3_aa: CASRRSPLYEQYF
cdr3_nt: TGTGCCAGCAGGCGGTCTCCCCTCTACGAGCAGTACTTC

j_call: TRBJ2-2
d_call: NA
clone_size: NA
v_call: TRBV12-3/TRBV12-4
cdr3_aa: CASTIGSGELFF
cdr3_nt: TGTGCCAGCACAATCGGGTCCGGGGAGCTGTTTTTT

j_call: TRBJ2-3
d_call: NA
clone_size: once
v_call: TRBV19
cdr3_aa: CASSGGSTDTQYF
cdr3_nt: TGTGCCAGTAGTGGCGGGAGCACAGATACGCAGTATTTT

j_call: TRBJ2-1
d_call: TRBD1
clone_size: NA
v_call: TRBV5-4
cdr3_aa: CASSRSSAGGRDEQFF
cdr3_nt: TGTGCCAGCAGCCGATCCTCGGCAGGGGGACGGGATGAGCAGTTCTTC

j_call: TRBJ1-1
d_call: NA
clone_size: NA
v_call: TRBV9
cdr3_aa: CASSVERGGPGVRTEAFF
cdr3_nt: TGTGCCAGCAGCGTAGAACGCGGCGGCCCTGGTGTTAGGACTGAAGCTTTCTTT

j_call: TRBJ1-3
d_call: TRBD1
clone_size: NA
v_call: TRBV12-3/TRBV12-4
cdr3_aa: CASSSTGRNTIYF
cdr3_nt: TGTGCCAGCAGTTCGACAGGGCGAAACACCATATATTTT

j_call: TRBJ2-7
d_call: NA
clone_size: NA
v_call: TRBV18
cdr3_aa: CASSPGGLSYEQYF
cdr3_nt: TGTGCCAGCTCACCGGGAGGACTCTCCTACGAGCAGTACTTC

j_call: TRBJ2-4
d_call: TRBD2
clone_size: NA
v_call: TRBV6-1
cdr3_aa: CASSELRDYEYF
cdr3_nt: TGTGCCAGCAGTGAACTAAGGGACTACGAGTACTTC

j_call: TRBJ2-1
d_call: TRBD2
clone_size: once
v_call: TRBV9
cdr3_aa: CASSRSGGTNEQFF
cdr3_nt: TGTGCCAGCAGTCGTAGCGGGGGGACGAATGAGCAGTTCTTC

j_call: TRBJ1-1
d_call: NA
clone_size: NA
v_call: TRBV9
cdr3_aa: CASSVKPGANTEAFF
cdr3_nt: TGTGCCAGCAGCGTAAAGCCAGGGGCGAACACTGAAGCTTTCTTT

j_call: TRBJ1-5
d_call: NA
clone_size: NA
v_call: TRBV21-1
cdr3_aa: CASSVPGQYNQPQHF
cdr3_nt: TGTGCCAGCAGCGTTCCGGGACAGTACAATCAGCCCCAGCATTTT

j_call: TRBJ1-2
d_call: TRBD1
clone_size: NA
v_call: TRBV24-1
cdr3_aa: CATSDLQGDRNGYTF
cdr3_nt: TGTGCCACCAGTGATTTGCAAGGGGACAGAAATGGCTACACCTTC

j_call: TRBJ2-2
d_call: TRBD1
clone_size: NA
v_call: TRBV3-1/TRBV3-2
cdr3_aa: CASSAYGTGGTGELFF
cdr3_nt: TGTGCCAGCAGCGCTTATGGGACAGGCGGCACCGGGGAGCTGTTTTTT

j_call: TRBJ1-4
d_call: NA
clone_size: NA
v_call: TRBV10-3
cdr3_aa: CAISQGGADEKLFF
cdr3_nt: TGTGCCATCAGCCAGGGCGGGGCGGATGAAAAACTGTTTTTT

j_call: TRBJ1-2
d_call: TRBD1
clone_size: NA
v_call: TRBV29-1
cdr3_aa: CSAQTGGTDHGYTF
cdr3_nt: TGCAGCGCTCAGACAGGGGGTACGGACCATGGCTACACCTTC

j_call: TRBJ1-1
d_call: NA
clone_size: NA
v_call: TRBV28
cdr3_aa: CASRTVMNTEAFF
cdr3_nt: TGTGCCAGTAGGACAGTCATGAACACTGAAGCTTTCTTT

j_call: TRBJ1-1
d_call: NA
clone_size: NA
v_call: TRBV7-3
cdr3_aa: CASSPGPRGGTEAFF
cdr3_nt: TGTGCCAGCAGCCCCGGCCCGCGGGGGGGGACTGAAGCTTTCTTT

j_call: TRBJ2-5
d_call: NA
clone_size: NA
v_call: TRBV10-3
cdr3_aa: CAISAERGETQYF
cdr3_nt: TGTGCCATCAGTGCGGAACGGGGGGAGACCCAGTACTTC

j_call: TRBJ2-7
d_call: NA
clone_size: once
v_call: TRBV7-3
cdr3_aa: CASSLDRFAYEQYF
cdr3_nt: TGTGCCAGCAGCTTAGACAGATTCGCCTACGAGCAGTACTTC

j_call: TRBJ2-1
d_call: TRBD1
clone_size: few
v_call: TRBV7-3
cdr3_aa: CASSFEGATPYNEQFF
cdr3_nt: TGTGCCAGCAGCTTCGAGGGGGCGACCCCTTACAATGAGCAGTTCTTC

j_call: TRBJ2-5
d_call: TRBD1
clone_size: NA
v_call: TRBV5-1
cdr3_aa: CASSLSGTAGETQYF
cdr3_nt: TGCGCCAGCAGCTTGTCCGGGACAGCCGGAGAGACCCAGTACTTC

j_call: TRBJ1-3
d_call: TRBD1
clone_size: NA
v_call: TRBV28
cdr3_aa: CASSLGGQGAGNTIYF
cdr3_nt: TGTGCCAGCAGTTTAGGGGGACAGGGGGCTGGAAACACCATATATTTT

j_call: TRBJ2-7
d_call: NA
clone_size: NA
v_call: TRBV11-1
cdr3_aa: CASSLAPRDNYEQYF
cdr3_nt: TGTGCCAGCAGCTTAGCCCCCCGGGACAACTACGAGCAGTACTTC

j_call: TRBJ2-2
d_call: NA
clone_size: NA
v_call: TRBV4-1
cdr3_aa: CASSLWDNSNTGELFF
cdr3_nt: TGCGCCAGCAGCCTTTGGGACAATTCGAACACCGGGGAGCTGTTTTTT

j_call: TRBJ1-1
d_call: NA
clone_size: once
v_call: TRBV9
cdr3_aa: CASSVGGDTEAFF
cdr3_nt: TGTGCCAGCAGCGTAGGGGGGGACACTGAAGCTTTCTTT

j_call: TRBJ1-2
d_call: NA
clone_size: NA
v_call: TRBV5-1
cdr3_aa: CASRYRVNYGYTF
cdr3_nt: TGCGCCAGCAGGTACAGGGTGAACTATGGCTACACCTTC

j_call: TRBJ2-7
d_call: NA
clone_size: NA
v_call: TRBV12-3/TRBV12-4
cdr3_aa: CASSLVTYEQYF
cdr3_nt: TGTGCCAGCAGTTTAGTTACCTACGAGCAGTACTTC

j_call: TRBJ2-1
d_call: TRBD2
clone_size: few
v_call: TRBV7-9
cdr3_aa: CASSLMGLESYNEQFF
cdr3_nt: TGTGCCAGCAGCTTAATGGGACTAGAATCCTACAATGAGCAGTTCTTC

j_call: TRBJ1-1
d_call: NA
clone_size: NA
v_call: TRBV21-1
cdr3_aa: CASSPGIPTVLAEAFF
cdr3_nt: TGTGCCAGCAGCCCGGGAATCCCAACGGTGCTGGCTGAAGCTTTCTTT